Sequencing of this T cell receptor beta chain was carried out in a study of cytomegalovirus exposure and HLA in healthy donors. V dropped 5 bases and J dropped 5; count of bases not matched to a gene: 5. From germline, CDR1 is MNHEY and CDR2 SMNVEV (reference sequence). CDR3 length: 14 amino acids. The protocol was immunoSEQ multiplex PCR, while the TCRdb copy is restricted to in-frame clones and leaves out a portion. Altogether approximately 76,000 clones are present, 94% being singletons, with the ten largest covering more than 2%. The rearrangement joins TRBV27 to TRBJ2-5, with TRBD2 identical over 10 bases. This receptor was obtained from a woman aged 18-29 years in good health and CMV-seronegative. Sequenced: PBMCs. CDR3: CASSPAGGPETQYF. CDR3 nucleotide sequence: TGTGCCAGCAGTCCAGCGGGGGGGCCGGAGACCCAGTACTTC.